This T cell receptor (beta chain) was recorded in a study of CXCR3-negative and CXCR3-positive naive CD8 T cells. CDR3 length: 14 residues. Germline CDR1 and CDR2: SGDLS and YYNGEE. Those CD8+ T cells considered naive were CD45RO-CCR7+CD27+CD95-. All TRB cDNA libraries came from 5' RACE performed with UMI labels. TCRdb reprocessed the 5' RACE reads, keeping one entry per CDR3 protein, no DNA. Recorded for this sample: 45,000 to 60,000 distinct CDR3 sequences. The gene calls are TRBV9 and TRBJ1-1; the D gene TCRdb calls, TRBD1, cannot be checked with no DNA. The receptor comes from a human donor in good health. Some clones in this sample may be carry-over from other donors' samples. Sequencing input: naive CXCR3- CD8+ T cells from blood. The subset denotes: CD45RO-CCR7+CD27+CD95- naive CD8+ T cells lacking CXCR3 (TNR3-). The CDR3 loop reads CASSGRFGTTEAFF.